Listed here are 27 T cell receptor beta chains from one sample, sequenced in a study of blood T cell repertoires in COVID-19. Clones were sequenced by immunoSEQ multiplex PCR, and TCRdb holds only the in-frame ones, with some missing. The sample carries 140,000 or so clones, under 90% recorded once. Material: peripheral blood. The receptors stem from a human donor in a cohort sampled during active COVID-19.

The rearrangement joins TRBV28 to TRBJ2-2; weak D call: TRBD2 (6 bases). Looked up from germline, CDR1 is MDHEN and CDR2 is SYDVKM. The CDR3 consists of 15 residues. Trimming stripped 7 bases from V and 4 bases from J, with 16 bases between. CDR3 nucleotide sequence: TGTGCCAGCAACTTAAGGTCGCGGGGCACCGGGGAGCTGTTTTTT. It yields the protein CASNLRSRGTGELFF.

In DNA form, the CDR3 reads TGCGCCAGCAGCTTGGCCGCGGGAGACACAGATACGCAGTATTTT. Its translation: CASSLAAGDTDTQYF. The chain links TRBV5-1 to TRBJ2-3; TRBD2 matches 7 bases. CDR1 SGHRS and CDR2 YFSETQ come from the germline V gene. V was clipped by 0 bases and J by 2 bases; unmatched bases: 3. There are 15 residues in the CDR3. The whole variable domain, filled in from reference TRBV5-1 and TRBJ2-3, reads KAGVTQTPRYLIKTRGQQVTLSCSPISGHRSVSWYQQTPGQGLQFLFEYFSETQRNKGNFPGRFSGRQFSNSRSEMNVSTLELGDSALYLCASSLAAGDTDTQYFGPGTRLTVL.

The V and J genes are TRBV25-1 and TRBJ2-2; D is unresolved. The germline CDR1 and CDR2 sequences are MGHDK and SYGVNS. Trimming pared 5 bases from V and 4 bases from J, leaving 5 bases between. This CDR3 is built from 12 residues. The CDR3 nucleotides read TGTGCCAGCAGTCTCTCCACCGGGGAGCTGTTTTTT. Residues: CASSLSTGELFF.

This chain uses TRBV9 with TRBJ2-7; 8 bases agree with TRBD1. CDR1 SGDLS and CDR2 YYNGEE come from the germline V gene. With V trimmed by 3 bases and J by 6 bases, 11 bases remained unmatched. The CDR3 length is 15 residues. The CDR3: CASSAQGATFGEQYF. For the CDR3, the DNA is TGTGCCAGCAGCGCTCAGGGGGCAACCTTTGGCGAGCAGTACTTC. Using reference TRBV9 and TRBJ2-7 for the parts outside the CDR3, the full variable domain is DSGVTQTPKHLITATGQRVTLRCSPRSGDLSVYWYQQSLDQGLQFLIQYYNGEERAKGNILERFSAQQFPDLHSELNLSSLELGDSALYFCASSAQGATFGEQYFGPGTRLTVT.

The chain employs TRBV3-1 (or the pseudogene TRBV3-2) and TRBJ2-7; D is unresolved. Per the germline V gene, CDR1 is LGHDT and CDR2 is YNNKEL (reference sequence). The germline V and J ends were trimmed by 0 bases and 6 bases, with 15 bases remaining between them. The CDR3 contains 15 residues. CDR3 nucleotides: TGTGCCAGCAGCCAAGATAAGTTAAGGCGGAGCGAGCAGTACTTC. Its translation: CASSQDKLRRSEQYF.

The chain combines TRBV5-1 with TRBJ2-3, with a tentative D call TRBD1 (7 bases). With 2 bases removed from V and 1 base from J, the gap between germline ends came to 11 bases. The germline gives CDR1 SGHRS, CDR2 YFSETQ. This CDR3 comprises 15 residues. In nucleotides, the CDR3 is TGCGCCAGCAGCTTACAGGGGACTGGCACAGATACGCAGTATTTT. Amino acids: CASSLQGTGTDTQYF.

The CDR3 sequence is CASSLDSTYEQYF. CDR3 sequence (DNA): TGTGCCAGCAGCTTGGACAGTACCTACGAGCAGTACTTC. The V and J genes are TRBV5-4 and TRBJ2-7; D unresolved. This CDR3 has 13 amino acids. V was clipped by 0 bases and J by 2 bases, with 6 bases between them. Germline V gene lookup returns CDR1 SGHNT and CDR2 YYREEE (reference sequence). Complete variable domain (other parts from reference TRBV5-4 and TRBJ2-7): ETGVTQSPTHLIKTRGQQVTLRCSSQSGHNTVSWYQQALGQGPQFIFQYYREEENGRGNFPPRFSGLQFPNYSSELNVNALELDDSALYLCASSLDSTYEQYFGPGTRLTVT.

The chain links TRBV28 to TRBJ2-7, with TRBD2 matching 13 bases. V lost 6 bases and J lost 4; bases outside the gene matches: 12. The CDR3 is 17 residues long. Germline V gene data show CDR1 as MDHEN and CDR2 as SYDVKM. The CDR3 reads CASSRDRTSGRWYEQYF. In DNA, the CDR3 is TGTGCCAGCAGCAGGGACAGGACTAGCGGGAGATGGTACGAGCAGTACTTC. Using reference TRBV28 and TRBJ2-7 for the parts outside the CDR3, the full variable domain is DVKVTQSSRYLVKRTGEKVFLECVQDMDHENMFWYRQDPGLGLRLIYFSYDVKMKEKGDIPEGYSVSREKKERFSLILESASTNQTSMYLCASSRDRTSGRWYEQYFGPGTRLTVT.

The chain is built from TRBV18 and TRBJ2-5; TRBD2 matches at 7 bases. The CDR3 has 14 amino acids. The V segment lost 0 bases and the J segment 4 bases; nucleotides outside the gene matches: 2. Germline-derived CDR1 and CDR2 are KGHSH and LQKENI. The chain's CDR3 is CASSPPPGGETQYF. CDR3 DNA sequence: TGTGCCAGCTCACCACCGCCGGGAGGAGAGACCCAGTACTTC.

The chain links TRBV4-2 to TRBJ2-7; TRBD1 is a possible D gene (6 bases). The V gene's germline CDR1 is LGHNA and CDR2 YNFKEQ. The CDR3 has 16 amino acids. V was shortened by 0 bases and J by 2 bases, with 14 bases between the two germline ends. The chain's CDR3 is CASSQDKIGGAYEQYF. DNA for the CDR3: TGTGCCAGCAGCCAAGATAAAATAGGGGGAGCCTACGAGCAGTACTTC.

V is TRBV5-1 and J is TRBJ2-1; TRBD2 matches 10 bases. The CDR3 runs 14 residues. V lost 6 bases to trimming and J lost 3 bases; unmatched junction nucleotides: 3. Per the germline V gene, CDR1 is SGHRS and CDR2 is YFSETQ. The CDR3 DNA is TGCGCCAGCACTAGCGGGAGAAACTACAATGAGCAGTTCTTC. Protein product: CASTSGRNYNEQFF.

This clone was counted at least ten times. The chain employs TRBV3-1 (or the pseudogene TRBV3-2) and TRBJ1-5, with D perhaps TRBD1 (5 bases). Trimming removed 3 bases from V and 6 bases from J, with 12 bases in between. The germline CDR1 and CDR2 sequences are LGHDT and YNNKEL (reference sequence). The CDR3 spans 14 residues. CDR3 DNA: TGTGCCAGCAGCCACGACTGGGGCGGTCAGCCCCAGCATTTT. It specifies CASSHDWGGQPQHF.

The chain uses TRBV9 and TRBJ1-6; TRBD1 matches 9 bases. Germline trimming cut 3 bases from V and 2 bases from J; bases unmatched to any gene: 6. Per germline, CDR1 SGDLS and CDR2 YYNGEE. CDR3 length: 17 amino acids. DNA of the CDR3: TGTGCCAGCAGCGAGGGACAGGGTTACCCCTATAATTCACCCCTCCACTTT. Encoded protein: CASSEGQGYPYNSPLHF. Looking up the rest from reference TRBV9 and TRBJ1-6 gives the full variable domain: DSGVTQTPKHLITATGQRVTLRCSPRSGDLSVYWYQQSLDQGLQFLIQYYNGEERAKGNILERFSAQQFPDLHSELNLSSLELGDSALYFCASSEGQGYPYNSPLHFGNGTRLTVT.

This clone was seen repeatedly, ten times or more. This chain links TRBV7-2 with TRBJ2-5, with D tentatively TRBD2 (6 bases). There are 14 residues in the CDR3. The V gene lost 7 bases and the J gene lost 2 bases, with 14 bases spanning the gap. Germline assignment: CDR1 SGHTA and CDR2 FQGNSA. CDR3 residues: CASTQGGAQETQYF. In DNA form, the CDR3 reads TGTGCCAGCACCCAGGGAGGAGCTCAAGAGACCCAGTACTTC.

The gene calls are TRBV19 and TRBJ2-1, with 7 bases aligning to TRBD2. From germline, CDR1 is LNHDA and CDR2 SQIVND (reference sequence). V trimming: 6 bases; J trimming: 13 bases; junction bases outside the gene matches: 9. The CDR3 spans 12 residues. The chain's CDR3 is CASSRDYRFQFF. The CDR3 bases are TGTGCCAGTAGCCGGGACTACAGGTTCCAGTTCTTC.

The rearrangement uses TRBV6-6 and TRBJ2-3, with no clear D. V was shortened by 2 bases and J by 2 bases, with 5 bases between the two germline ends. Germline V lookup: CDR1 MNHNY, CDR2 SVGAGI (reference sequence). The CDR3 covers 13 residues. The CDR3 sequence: CASSYDNTDTQYF. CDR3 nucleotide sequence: TGTGCCAGCAGTTACGACAACACAGATACGCAGTATTTT.

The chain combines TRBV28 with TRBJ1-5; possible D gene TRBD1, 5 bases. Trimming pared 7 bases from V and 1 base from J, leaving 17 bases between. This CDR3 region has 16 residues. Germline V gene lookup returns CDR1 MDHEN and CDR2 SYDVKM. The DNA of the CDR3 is TGTGCCAGCAAGCCGAGGGACTTTAGCAGCAATCAGCCCCAGCATTTT. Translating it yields CASKPRDFSSNQPQHF.

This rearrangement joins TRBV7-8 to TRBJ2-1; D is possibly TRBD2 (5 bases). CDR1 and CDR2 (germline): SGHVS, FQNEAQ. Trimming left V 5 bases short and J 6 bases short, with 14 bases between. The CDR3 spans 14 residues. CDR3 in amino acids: CASSAGGPSNEQFF. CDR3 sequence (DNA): TGTGCCAGCAGCGCGGGTGGCCCAAGCAATGAGCAGTTCTTC. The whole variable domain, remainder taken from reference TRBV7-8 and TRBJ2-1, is GAGVSQSPRYKVAKRGQDVALRCDPISGHVSLFWYQQALGQGPEFLTYFQNEAQLDKSGLPSDRFFAERPEGSVSTLKIQRTQQEDSAVYLCASSAGGPSNEQFFGPGTRLTVL.

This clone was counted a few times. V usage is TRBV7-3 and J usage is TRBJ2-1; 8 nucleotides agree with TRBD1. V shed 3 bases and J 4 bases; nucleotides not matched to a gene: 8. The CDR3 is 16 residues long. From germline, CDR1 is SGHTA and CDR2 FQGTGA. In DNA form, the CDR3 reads TGTGCCAGCAGCTTGGGACAGGTCTCATTGTACAATGAGCAGTTCTTC. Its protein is CASSLGQVSLYNEQFF.

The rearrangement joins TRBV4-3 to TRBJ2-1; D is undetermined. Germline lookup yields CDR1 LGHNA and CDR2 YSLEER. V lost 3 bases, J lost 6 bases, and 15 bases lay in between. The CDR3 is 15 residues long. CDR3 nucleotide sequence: TGCGCCAGCAGCCAGATAGCCGTCGGAAGCAATGAGCAGTTCTTC. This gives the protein CASSQIAVGSNEQFF.

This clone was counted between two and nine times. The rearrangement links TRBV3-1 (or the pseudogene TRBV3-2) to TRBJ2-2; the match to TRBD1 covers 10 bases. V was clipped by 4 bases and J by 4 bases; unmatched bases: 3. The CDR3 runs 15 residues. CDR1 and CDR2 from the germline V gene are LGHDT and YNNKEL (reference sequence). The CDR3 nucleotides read TGTGCCAGCAGCCCCCGGGACAGGGGCACCGGGGAGCTGTTTTTT. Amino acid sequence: CASSPRDRGTGELFF.

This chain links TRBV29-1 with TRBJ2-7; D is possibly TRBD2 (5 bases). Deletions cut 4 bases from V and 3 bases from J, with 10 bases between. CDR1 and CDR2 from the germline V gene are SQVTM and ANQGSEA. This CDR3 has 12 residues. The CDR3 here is CSVVSGSYEQYF. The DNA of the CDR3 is TGCAGCGTTGTTTCGGGGAGCTACGAGCAGTACTTC.

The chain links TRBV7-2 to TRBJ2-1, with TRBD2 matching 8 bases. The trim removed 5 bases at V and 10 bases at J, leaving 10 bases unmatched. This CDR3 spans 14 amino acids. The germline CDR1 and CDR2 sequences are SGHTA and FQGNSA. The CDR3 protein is CASSPRGLAEEQFF. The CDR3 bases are TGTGCCAGCAGCCCAAGAGGACTAGCAGAAGAGCAGTTCTTC.

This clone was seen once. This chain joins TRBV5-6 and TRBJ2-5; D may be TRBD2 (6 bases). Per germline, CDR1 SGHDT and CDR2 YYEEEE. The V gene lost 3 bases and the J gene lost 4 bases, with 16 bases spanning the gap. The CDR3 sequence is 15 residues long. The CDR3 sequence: CASSSLAAGRETQYF. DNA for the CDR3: TGTGCCAGCAGCTCTCTGGCCGCGGGAAGAGAGACCCAGTACTTC.

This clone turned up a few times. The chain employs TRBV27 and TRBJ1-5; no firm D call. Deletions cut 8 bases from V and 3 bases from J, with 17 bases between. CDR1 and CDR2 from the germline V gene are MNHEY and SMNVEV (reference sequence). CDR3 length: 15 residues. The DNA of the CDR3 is TGTGCCAGCCTATCCCTAGAGGGTTCCAATCAGCCCCAGCATTTT. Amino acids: CASLSLEGSNQPQHF.

The DNA for the CDR3 is TGTGCCACCAGTGATGATTTGAGATCGGGGATGGGGCAGTATTTT. As protein: CATSDDLRSGMGQYF. The chain recombines TRBV24-1 with TRBJ2-3, with a tentative D call TRBD2 (5 bases). The V end was cut by 3 bases, the J end by 11 bases, with 20 bases between. There are 15 residues in the CDR3. Germline CDR1 and CDR2: KGHDR and SFDVKD.

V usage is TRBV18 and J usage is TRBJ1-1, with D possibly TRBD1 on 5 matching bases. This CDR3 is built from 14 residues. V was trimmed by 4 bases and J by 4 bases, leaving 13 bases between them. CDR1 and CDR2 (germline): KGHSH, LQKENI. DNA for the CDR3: TGTGCCAGCTCACTCGGGGGTTCGGGCACTGAAGCTTTCTTT. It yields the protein CASSLGGSGTEAFF. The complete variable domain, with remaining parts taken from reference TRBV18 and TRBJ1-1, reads NAGVMQNPRHLVRRRGQEARLRCSPMKGHSHVYWYRQLPEEGLKFMVYLQKENIIDESGMPKERFSAEFPKEGPSILRIQQVVRGDSAAYFCASSLGGSGTEAFFGQGTRLTVV.